These T cell receptor beta chains were read from a single sample in a study of blood T cell repertoires in COVID-19. Measured with immunoSEQ multiplex PCR; TCRdb has only the in-frame clones, and not every one. The data show approximately 260,000 clones, with approximately 90% seen just once and around 6.9% held by the top ten. The sequenced sample consisted of peripheral blood. These receptors all stem from a man between 60 and 75 years old who had recovered from COVID-19. The CDR3 runs from the conserved cysteine through the conserved F or W. The D gene is left open where the match is weak. A clone size is listed for some rows: how often the clone was seen (once, few, many), or a class if it is expanded.

v_gene	j_gene	d_gene	abundance	CDR3nt	CDR3aa
TRBV6-5	TRBJ1-2	TRBD1	once	TGTGCCAGCAGCGGCTCTGGACAGGGGGCTCGTGGCTACACCTTC	CASSGSGQGARGYTF
TRBV10-3	TRBJ2-1	TRBD2	.	TGTGCCATCAACGGTCTAGCGGGGGGGCGGTACAATGAGCAGTTCTTC	CAINGLAGGRYNEQFF
TRBV9	TRBJ1-6	.	.	TGTGCCAGCAGCCCTCTACGTATCGATAATTCACCCCTCCACTTT	CASSPLRIDNSPLHF
TRBV7-6	TRBJ2-5	TRBD1	.	TGTGCCAGCAGCATACAGGGGGCTCGAGAGACCCAGTACTTC	CASSIQGARETQYF
TRBV7-6	TRBJ1-1	TRBD1	.	TGTGCCAGCAGCCCCAGGGGGCCCGACACTGAAGCTTTCTTT	CASSPRGPDTEAFF
TRBV7-8	TRBJ1-2	.	once	TGTGCCAGCAGCTTAGCGGGGAGGGAAATCAGGGGCTACACCTTC	CASSLAGREIRGYTF
TRBV6-5	TRBJ2-7	TRBD1	.	TGTGCCAGCAGTTACTCGATACAGGGGGGCTACGAGCAGTACTTC	CASSYSIQGGYEQYF
TRBV9	TRBJ2-4	.	.	TGTGCCAGCAGCGTAGCTGTGGGGAGGAACATTCAGTACTTC	CASSVAVGRNIQYF
TRBV9	TRBJ2-3	.	.	TGTGCCAGCAGCAAAGCCTCCACAGATACGCAGTATTTT	CASSKASTDTQYF
TRBV18	TRBJ1-4	TRBD1	.	TGTGCCAGCTCACCGGGCACAGGGGGTAATGAAAAACTGTTTTTT	CASSPGTGGNEKLFF
TRBV6-1	TRBJ1-4	TRBD1	.	TGTGCCAGCAGTGAAAGGGGGGCTGGACAGGGACTCGGGAAACTGTTTTTT	CASSERGAGQGLGKLFF
TRBV18	TRBJ1-1	.	.	TGTGCCAGCTCACCCCGGGATGGGAACACTGAAGCTTTCTTT	CASSPRDGNTEAFF
TRBV19	TRBJ2-1	TRBD2	.	TGTGCCAGTAGTTTGTCTAGCGGGGGAGGGTTATACAATGAGCAGTTCTTC	CASSLSSGGGLYNEQFF
TRBV7-9	TRBJ2-1	.	.	TGTGCCAGCAGCTTACGGGGGGCATGGGATGAGCAGTTCTTC	CASSLRGAWDEQFF
TRBV6-5	TRBJ1-2	TRBD1	.	TGTGCCAGCGATCGGACAGGGAACTATGGCTACACCTTC	CASDRTGNYGYTF